This T cell receptor (beta chain) was obtained from a study of shared clonotypes between healthy human individuals. V shed 0 bases and J shed 2 bases, with 6 bases lying between them. The CDR3 length is 14 residues. The germline V gene encodes CDR1 SGHKS and CDR2 YYEKEE (reference sequence). Under the authors' procedure: Filtering differed since immunoSEQ provided only junctions, with no quality scores. Here immunoSEQ multiplex PCR was the method, and the copy in TCRdb shows in-frame clones only, minus some. That table furnishes V, J and clone size, whereas the DNA furnished D and trimming. The table has 2 million to 2.5 million clones, roughly 90% seen once; the top ten hold more than 0.35%.

This chain uses TRBV5-5 with TRBJ2-1; D not resolved. The sequenced material came from naive CD4+ T cells from PBMCs. Subset: CD45RA+ positively selected. The sequence derives from a man aged 18 to 29 in good health. Some clones in this sample may be carry-over from other donors' samples. DNA of the CDR3: TGTGCCAGCAGCTTGGACGCCACCTACAATGAGCAGTTCTTC. It encodes CASSLDATYNEQFF.